The rows below give T cell receptor beta chains drawn from one sample of a study of Ad26.COV2.S vaccination and SARS-CoV-2 variants. TCRdb's table, derived via immunoSEQ multiplex PCR, lists solely in-frame clones and lacks some. The sample gives some 270,000 clones, around 88% of which show up once; less than 3% is in the top ten. The sequences come from peripheral blood, collected in a trial of Ad26.COV2.S vaccine versus placebo. These receptors were collected from a person aged 18-65 years who received the Ad26.COV2.S COVID-19 vaccine or a placebo. Both conserved end residues are part of each CDR3. The D gene is left open where the match is weak. Expanded clones get a size class; other rows say once, few or many, or leave the size out.

clone_size,v_call,j_call,d_call,cdr3_nt,cdr3_aa
NA,TRBV30,TRBJ1-2,TRBD1,TGTGCCACCTCGGACAGGGTAGTCTATGGCTACACCTTC,CATSDRVVYGYTF
NA,TRBV20-1,TRBJ2-4,NA,TGCAGTGCTAGTAGTCGGGAAGCCAAAAACATTCAGTACTTC,CSASSREAKNIQYF
NA,TRBV7-9,TRBJ2-7,NA,TGTGCCAGCAGTCCCGGGTCCCTGCCCTACGAGCAGTACTTC,CASSPGSLPYEQYF
NA,TRBV3-1/TRBV3-2,TRBJ1-6,TRBD1,TGTGCCAGCAGCCACCGTCTTGGACAGGGCTATTCACCCCTCCACTTT,CASSHRLGQGYSPLHF
once,TRBV7-8,TRBJ2-1,NA,TGTGCCAGCAGCCCCCTACTGACAGTAATTAGCAATGAGCAGTTCTTC,CASSPLLTVISNEQFF
NA,TRBV30,TRBJ1-2,NA,TGTGCCTGGAGTGCGGGTCAGGGGTATGGCTACACCTTC,CAWSAGQGYGYTF
NA,TRBV5-6,TRBJ2-1,TRBD1,TGTGCCAGCAGCTTGGGACAGGGTAATTATGAGCAGTTCTTC,CASSLGQGNYEQFF
NA,TRBV7-7,TRBJ2-1,TRBD2,TGTGCCAGCAGCTTACTTAGCGGGCACGGTAATGAGCAGTTCTTC,CASSLLSGHGNEQFF
few,TRBV6-2/TRBV6-3,TRBJ1-3,TRBD1,TGTGCCAGCAGTCGTCCCGGGACAGGGACTGGAAACACCATATATTTT,CASSRPGTGTGNTIYF
NA,TRBV7-9,TRBJ2-1,NA,TGTGCCAGCAGCCTGGGTAAAAATGAGCAGTTCTTC,CASSLGKNEQFF
NA,TRBV7-2,TRBJ2-1,TRBD1,TGTGCCAGCAGCTTAAGGGCCGGGACAGGGTACAATGAGCAGTTCTTC,CASSLRAGTGYNEQFF
NA,TRBV18,TRBJ2-5,NA,TGTGCCAGCTCACCATGGCCAGACGGGAGCCGTGAGACCCAGTACTTC,CASSPWPDGSRETQYF
NA,TRBV19,TRBJ1-1,NA,TGTGCCAGTAGTGTTCTTCGGACGGTTATGAACACTGAAGCTTTCTTT,CASSVLRTVMNTEAFF
NA,TRBV5-6,TRBJ1-6,NA,TGTGCCAGCAGCTCCAACAGGGTTGGAGGACCCTATAATTCACCCCTCCACTTT,CASSSNRVGGPYNSPLHF
NA,TRBV14,TRBJ2-5,NA,TGTGCCAGCAGCGGTTTAAGAAGGGGGGGCCAAGAGACCCAGTACTTC,CASSGLRRGGQETQYF
NA,TRBV18,TRBJ1-2,TRBD1,TGTGCCAGCTCACCCGGTCCGGGACAGGGGGCGGGGATCTATGGCTACACCTTC,CASSPGPGQGAGIYGYTF
few,TRBV7-8,TRBJ1-4,NA,TGTGCCAGCAGCTTAGTTCCAGCTGACCATGAAAAACTGTTTTTT,CASSLVPADHEKLFF
NA,TRBV15,TRBJ2-1,NA,TGTGCCACCAGCAGACCACCAGGGAATGAGCAGTTCTTC,CATSRPPGNEQFF
NA,TRBV13,TRBJ2-2,NA,TGTGCCAGCAGCGTTAGGCCCGGGGAGCTGTTTTTT,CASSVRPGELFF
NA,TRBV11-2,TRBJ2-2,NA,TGTGCCAGCAGTATAACAGGGCAGACGGCCGGGGAGCTGTTTTTT,CASSITGQTAGELFF
NA,TRBV29-1,TRBJ2-5,TRBD2,TGCAGCGTCAATCTAGCGGGGCTGGGAGAGACCCAGTACTTC,CSVNLAGLGETQYF
once,TRBV19,TRBJ2-2,NA,TGTGCCAGTAGTCCTCCCGGACAGGCGGGAGGGGAGCTGTTTTTT,CASSPPGQAGGELFF
NA,TRBV11-2,TRBJ2-7,TRBD1,TGTGCCAGCAGCTTCGCAGGGGGCTCCTACGAGCAGTACTTC,CASSFAGGSYEQYF
NA,TRBV7-3,TRBJ2-2,NA,TGTGCCAGCAGCTTAATGGTGGGCGGGGAGCTGTTTTTT,CASSLMVGGELFF
NA,TRBV4-1,TRBJ2-7,NA,TGCGCCAGCAGTTCTTGGCGAGGAGAAAAGGGTAGTCCGGTGTTC,CASSSWRGEKGSPVF
NA,TRBV3-1/TRBV3-2,TRBJ2-7,NA,TGTGCCAGCAGCCAGTGGGTGTCTACCTACGAGCAGTACTTC,CASSQWVSTYEQYF
few,TRBV6-2/TRBV6-3,TRBJ2-7,NA,TGTGCCAGCAGCAACTCCTACGAGCAGTACTTC,CASSNSYEQYF
NA,TRBV7-9,TRBJ2-2,NA,TGTGCCAGCAGCTTAGCGGGAGGGAACACCGGGGAGCTGTTTTTT,CASSLAGGNTGELFF